The T cell receptor (beta chain) under discussion was sequenced for a study of Ad26.COV2.S vaccination and SARS-CoV-2 variants. Study in general: The study gave Ad26.COV2.S intramuscularly, once or twice 56 days apart. Whole-study findings and limits: Possibly, TCR breadth and depth analyses underestimated total T cell responses.

Sequencing used immunoSEQ multiplex PCR; TCRdb keeps in-frame clones, though not all of them. Among about 350,000 clones listed, less than 90% were seen once. The treatment was: around 19 received Ad26.COV2.S at low or high dose, single or two shots; 5 received placebo; per-sample allocation not given. Sampling was performed 63 days after the first vaccine or placebo injection. Participants' vaccine, an Ad26 vector, delivered Wuhan-strain SARS-CoV-2 spike. Turning to this clone: Its matching antigen is unknown.

V lost 1 base to trimming and J lost 4 bases; unmatched junction nucleotides: 4. CDR3 size: 14 residues. Germline V gene sequence: CDR1 SGHVS, CDR2 FQNEAQ. The V gene is TRBV7-8, the J gene TRBJ2-7; TRBD2 agrees at 7 bases. The material was peripheral blood, obtained in a trial of Ad26.COV2.S vaccine versus placebo. This receptor was taken from a person aged 18-60 years who received the Ad26.COV2.S COVID-19 vaccine or a placebo. The CDR3 DNA follows: TGTGCCAGCAGCTTAGATGCGGGAGCGTACGAGCAGTACTTC. This encodes CASSLDAGAYEQYF. Complete variable domain (other parts from reference TRBV7-8 and TRBJ2-7): GAGVSQSPRYKVAKRGQDVALRCDPISGHVSLFWYQQALGQGPEFLTYFQNEAQLDKSGLPSDRFFAERPEGSVSTLKIQRTQQEDSAVYLCASSLDAGAYEQYFGPGTRLTVT.